The T cell receptor (beta chain) under discussion was sequenced for a study of T cell responses to AZD1222 COVID-19 vaccine. Germline V gene data show CDR1 as SGDLS and CDR2 as YYNGEE. The germline V and J ends were trimmed by 0 bases and 0 bases, with 10 bases remaining between them. CDR3 length: 15 amino acids. Libraries were prepared by immunoSEQ multiplex PCR; TCRdb keeps only in-frame clonotypes and omits some of them. The data show about 94,000 clones, around 89% seen once. The chain employs TRBV9 and TRBJ2-7, with D uncertain. The sample in question was peripheral blood, obtained 28 days after the second AZD1222 dose. This sequence was found in an adult who received the AZD1222 COVID-19 vaccine. CDR3 sequence: CASSVGQASSYEQYF. DNA of the CDR3: TGTGCCAGCAGCGTAGGCCAGGCCAGCTCCTACGAGCAGTACTTC.